Shown below are 5 T cell receptor beta chains from a single sample sequenced in a study of control samples from healthy donors and cancer patients. The repertoire was sequenced with immunoSEQ multiplex PCR; TCRdb's copy has only in-frame clones and lacks some. The table includes 70,000 or so clones, about nine tenths detected once. The sample consisted of PBMCs. These receptors all come from a man aged 55 to 69 with lung cancer.

V is TRBV4-1 and J is TRBJ1-1; TRBD1 might be the D (5 bases). The CDR3 contains 16 residues. Trimming stripped 2 bases from V and 2 bases from J, with 15 bases between. Germline V gives CDR1 MGHRA, CDR2 YSYEKL. The chain's CDR3 is CASSQSTSGGNTEAFF. The CDR3 DNA reads as TGCGCCAGCAGCCAAAGTACTTCGGGGGGAAACACTGAAGCTTTCTTT.

This chain connects TRBV27 to TRBJ2-7; a possible D gene is TRBD1 (6 bases). V lost 7 bases, J lost 12 bases, and 19 bases lay in between. Looked up from germline, CDR1 is MNHEY and CDR2 is SMNVEV (reference sequence). This CDR3 contains 12 residues. As DNA, the CDR3 is TGTGCCAGCACCACAGGGTTTAGGGGTTGGTACTTC. It codes for CASTTGFRGWYF.

The V and J genes are TRBV2 and TRBJ1-5; TRBD1 is a possible D gene (5 bases). V was shortened by 6 bases and J by 5 bases, with 8 bases between the two germline ends. Germline CDR1 reads SNHLY; CDR2 reads FYNNEI. The CDR3 length is 12 residues. This chain's CDR3 is CASSRADQPQHF. In nucleotides, the CDR3 is TGTGCCAGCAGCAGGGCGGATCAGCCCCAGCATTTT.

The V and J genes are TRBV12-2 and TRBJ1-1. TRBV12-2 counts as a pseudogene. The CDR3 runs to 11 residues. CDR3 amino acids: CGGGIHTEAFF. CDR3 in DNA: TGTGGAGGGGGGATACACACTGAAGCTTTCTTT.

V gene TRBV3-1 (or the pseudogene TRBV3-2) combines with J gene TRBJ1-6; D is undetermined. The CDR3 is 12 residues long. Trimming took 2 bases from V and 6 from J, leaving 2 bases between them. Germline V lookup: CDR1 LGHDT, CDR2 YNNKEL (reference sequence). The CDR3 protein is CASSQINSPLHF. CDR3 bases: TGTGCCAGCAGCCAAATTAATTCACCCCTCCACTTT.